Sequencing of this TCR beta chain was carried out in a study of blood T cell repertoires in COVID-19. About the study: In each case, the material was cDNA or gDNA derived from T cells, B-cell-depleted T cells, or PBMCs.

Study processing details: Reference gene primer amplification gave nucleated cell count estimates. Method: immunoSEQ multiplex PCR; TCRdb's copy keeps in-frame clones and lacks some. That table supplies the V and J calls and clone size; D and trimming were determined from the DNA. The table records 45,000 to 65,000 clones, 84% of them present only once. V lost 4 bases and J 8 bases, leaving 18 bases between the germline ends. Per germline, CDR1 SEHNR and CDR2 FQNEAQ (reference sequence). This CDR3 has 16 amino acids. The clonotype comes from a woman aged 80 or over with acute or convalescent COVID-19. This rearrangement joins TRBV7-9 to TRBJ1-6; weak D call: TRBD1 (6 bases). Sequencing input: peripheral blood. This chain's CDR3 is CASSSFTGTTDSPLHF. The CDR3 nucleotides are TGTGCCAGCAGCTCGTTCACCGGGACAACGGATTCACCCCTCCACTTT.